This is a list of T cell receptor beta chains from one sample in a study of glioma-infiltrating T cells. A single record per CDR3 protein comes from TCRdb applying MiXCR to the multiplex PCR reads. The table has about 410,000 distinct CDR3 sequences, roughly 41% seen once. Material: glioma tissue, nonneoplastic brain tissue, or PBMCs (not recorded which). The receptors were gathered from a human donor with low-grade glioma or glioblastoma, undergoing nonglioma brain surgery, or in good health (not recorded which). Each CDR3 is given without its conserved first and last residue. The size field is filled for only some rows; it gives once, few, many or a size class.

>TRBJ1-6|many|TRBV27
ASSLLAGGNNSPLH
>TRBJ2-7|few|TRBV4-1
ASSPTERVLSSYEQY
>TRBJ2-7|many|TRBV27
ASSSAVEGPYEQY
>TRBJ1-1|few|TRBV11-1
ASSYDRGPRAF
>TRBJ2-7|few|TRBV30
AWSEVQGNEQY
>TRBJ1-2|many|TRBV15
ATSREDGYT
>TRBJ2-1|few|TRBV20-1
SARLLAGDEQF
>TRBJ2-7|few|TRBV4-3
ASSQEEGGSADYEQY
>TRBJ2-7|-|TRBV18
ASSPPQASYEQY
>TRBJ2-1|-|TRBV27
ASSLSGFSYNEQF
>TRBJ1-5|-|TRBV7-9
ASTRGLGQPQH
>TRBJ1-1|many|TRBV20-1
SAKTGTMNTEAF
>TRBJ1-2|-|TRBV18
ASSTGTGGTYGYT
>TRBJ1-6|-|TRBV9
ASSVDIGRMNSPLH
>TRBJ2-3|-|TRBV28
ASRQKGEGWKSTDTQY
>TRBJ2-7|many|TRBV7-2
ASSLGGGYEQY
>TRBJ2-1|many|TRBV27
ASSDGSLANEQF
>TRBJ2-7|many|TRBV27
ASSFGGQTYEQY
>TRBJ2-2|-|TRBV7-2
ASSLAGPPGELF
>TRBJ2-3|-|TRBV10-3
ATEDRAADTQY
>TRBJ2-5|few|TRBV28
ASSPGLAGEVAETQY
>TRBJ2-4|-|TRBV6-2/TRBV6-3
ASRGTDKNIQY
>TRBJ1-1|many|TRBV20-1
SAVDGAEAF
>TRBJ2-7|few|TRBV7-3
ASSSPGTSGRGYEQY
>TRBJ2-2|-|TRBV19
AILKNTGELF
>TRBJ2-7|many|TRBV28
ASSSQGWGHEQY
>TRBJ2-3|many|TRBV19
ASSIADTQY
>TRBJ1-5|few|TRBV3-1
ASSQDSSGRTQH
>TRBJ1-2|-|TRBV29-1
SVAAVEWYGYT
>TRBJ2-5|-|TRBV11-2
ASSFRVQETQY
>TRBJ1-1|-|TRBV4-1
ASSLLGRGIPEAF
>TRBJ2-7|-|TRBV12-3/TRBV12-4
ASSLVGPYDEQY
>TRBJ1-1|-|TRBV6-6
AGSYGGNTEAF
>TRBJ2-3|-|TRBV15
ATSRDFVGGQTDTQY
>TRBJ2-5|-|TRBV4-1
ASSQDDGGLGETQY
>TRBJ1-2|many|TRBV20-1
SARGYRGYGYT
>TRBJ2-6|-|TRBV6-5
ASSLPGSGANVLT
>TRBJ2-1|many|TRBV6-1
ASSEPEGIEQF
>TRBJ2-7|-|TRBV20-1
SARISGLSYNEQY
>TRBJ1-5|few|TRBV7-2
ASSTGTGEQPQH
>TRBJ2-7|-|TRBV7-7
ASQNYEQY
>-|-|TRBV19
ASSQRNRGRGETQY
>TRBJ2-7|-|TRBV11-2
ASSFPEFHEQY
>TRBJ2-1|-|TRBV4-2
ASSASGTSYNEQF
>TRBJ2-1|-|TRBV24-1
ATSGFGTGFEQF
>TRBJ2-7|many|TRBV7-2
ASSLWDRTSYEQY
>TRBJ2-5|many|TRBV3-1
ASSQATSGWETQY